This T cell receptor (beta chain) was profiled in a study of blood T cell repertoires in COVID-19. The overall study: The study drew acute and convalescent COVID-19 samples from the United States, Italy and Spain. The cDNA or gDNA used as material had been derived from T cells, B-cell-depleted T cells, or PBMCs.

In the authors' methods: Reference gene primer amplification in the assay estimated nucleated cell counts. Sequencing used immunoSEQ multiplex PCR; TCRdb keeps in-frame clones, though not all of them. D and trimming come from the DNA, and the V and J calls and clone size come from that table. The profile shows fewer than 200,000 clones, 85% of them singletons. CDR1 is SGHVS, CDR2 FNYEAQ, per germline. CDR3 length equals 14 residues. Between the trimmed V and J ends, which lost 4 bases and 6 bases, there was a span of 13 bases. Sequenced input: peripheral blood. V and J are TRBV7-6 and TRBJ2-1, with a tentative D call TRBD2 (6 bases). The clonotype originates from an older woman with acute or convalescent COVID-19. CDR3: CASSSGAGSNEQFF. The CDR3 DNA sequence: TGTGCCAGCAGCTCCGGGGCCGGGAGCAATGAGCAGTTCTTC.